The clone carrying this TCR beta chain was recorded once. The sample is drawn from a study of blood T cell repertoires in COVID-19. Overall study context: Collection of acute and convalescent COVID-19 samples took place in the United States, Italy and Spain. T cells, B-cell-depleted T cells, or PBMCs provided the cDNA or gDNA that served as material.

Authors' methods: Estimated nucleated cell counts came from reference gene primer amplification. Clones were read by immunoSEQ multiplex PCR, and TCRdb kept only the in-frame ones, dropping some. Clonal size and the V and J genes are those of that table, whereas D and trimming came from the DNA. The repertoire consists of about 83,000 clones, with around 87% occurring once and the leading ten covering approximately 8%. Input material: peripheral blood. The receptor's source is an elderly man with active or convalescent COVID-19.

CDR3 DNA sequence: TGCGTCATAGGAGGGTCCTACGAGCAGTACGTC. It codes for CVIGGSYEQYV. The gene calls are TRBV28 and TRBJ2-7; TRBD2 might be the D (6 bases). CDR1 MDHEN and CDR2 SYDVKM come from the germline V gene. This CDR3 contains 11 residues.